This TCR beta chain was captured by sequencing in a study of blood T cells in healthy people across ages. Findings and limits, study-wide: Any conclusive comparison of naive versus antigen-experienced cells was prevented by using unsorted PBMCs.

It was with a sample-barcoded 5' primer and a J-beta primer mix that a second PCR of roughly 7 to 12 cycles was run. Tags on each cDNA molecule came from a template-switch adaptor with 12 random nucleotides. MiXCR, applied by TCRdb to the 5' RACE reads, yields one record per CDR3 protein. The data hold about 1.1 million distinct CDR3 sequences, with roughly two fifths observed a single time. The CDR3 loop spans 16 amino acids. V shed 0 bases, J shed 2 bases, and the junction held 5 bases outside the gene matches. Germline values: CDR1 LGHNA, CDR2 YSLEER. Each donor supplied ten milliliters of peripheral blood. Per individual sample, total RNA of at least 6 micrograms was extracted. As regards this clonotype: No antigen is known for it.

The sequencing input was blood. This sequence originates from a young man in good health. V and J are TRBV4-3 and TRBJ2-3; 7 bases match TRBD2. CDR3 amino acids: CASSQDWRGYTDTQYF. The CDR3 region has the DNA TGCGCCAGCAGCCAAGATTGGCGGGGGTACACAGATACGCAGTATTTT.